Shown below are 21 T cell receptor beta chains from a single sample sequenced in a study of blood T cell repertoires in COVID-19. Profiled with immunoSEQ multiplex PCR; TCRdb holds only in-frame clones, not every one. The profile shows 230,000 or so clones, around 88% of them singletons. The sequencing sample was made of PBMCs or T cells enriched from blood (not recorded which). The receptor set was obtained from a woman in her forties or fifties with acute COVID-19.

The chain couples TRBV30 to TRBJ2-1; no definite D call. Looked up from germline, CDR1 is GTSNPN and CDR2 is SVGIG (reference sequence). This CDR3 region has 12 residues. The V and J ends lost 0 bases and 9 bases respectively, with 9 bases between them. The CDR3 loop reads CAWSVHGVEQFF. The DNA of the CDR3 is TGTGCCTGGAGTGTACATGGAGTTGAGCAGTTCTTC.

This chain connects TRBV28 to TRBJ2-5, with a possible D match to TRBD1 (5 bases). The length of the CDR3 is 15 residues. CDR1 is MDHEN, CDR2 SYDVKM, per germline. Trimming stripped 4 bases from V and 0 bases from J, with 12 bases between. CDR3: CASSSGSLYQETQYF. CDR3 DNA: TGTGCCAGCAGTTCAGGGTCCTTGTACCAAGAGACCCAGTACTTC.

This chain joins TRBV18 and TRBJ1-3, with 7 bases matching TRBD1. The germline V gene encodes CDR1 KGHSH and CDR2 LQKENI. The CDR3 consists of 15 residues. Trimming cost V 2 bases and J 6 bases; bases outside gene matches: 7. For the CDR3, the DNA is TGTGCCAGCTCACCATCCCGGGACAGTGTAAACACCATATATTTT. It translates to CASSPSRDSVNTIYF.

The rearrangement joins TRBV4-1 to TRBJ2-4; tentative D call: TRBD1 (5 bases). Germline V CDR1 and CDR2: MGHRA, YSYEKL. The CDR3 sequence is 13 residues long. V lost 2 bases and J 7 bases, leaving 9 bases between the germline ends. This chain's CDR3 is CASSQSGINIQYF. The CDR3 nucleotides are TGCGCCAGCAGCCAATCAGGGATTAACATTCAGTACTTC.

The chain carries TRBV9 and TRBJ1-4; a weak D match, TRBD1 (6 bases). From germline, CDR1 is SGDLS and CDR2 YYNGEE. V lost 2 bases and J 8 bases, leaving 19 bases between the germline ends. The CDR3 has 16 residues. The CDR3 loop reads CASSVGAAPQGEKLFF. The CDR3 DNA sequence: TGTGCCAGCAGCGTTGGGGCAGCCCCCCAGGGGGAAAAACTGTTTTTT.

This rearrangement joins TRBV18 to TRBJ1-1; D is perhaps TRBD1 (5 bases). The CDR3 loop spans 13 amino acids. V lost 6 bases and J 0 bases, leaving 8 bases between the germline ends. Germline V gene lookup returns CDR1 KGHSH and CDR2 LQKENI. The DNA of the CDR3 is TGTGCCAGCTCTACGACAGTGAACACTGAAGCTTTCTTT. It yields the protein CASSTTVNTEAFF.

This rearrangement joins TRBV9 to TRBJ1-4; possibly TRBD1 for D (5 bases). Deletions cut 3 bases from V and 12 bases from J, with 24 bases between. Germline V gene lookup returns CDR1 SGDLS and CDR2 YYNGEE. CDR3 length: 16 residues. CDR3 region: CASSAGGFWGDFELFF. DNA of the CDR3: TGTGCCAGCAGCGCGGGGGGGTTCTGGGGCGATTTCGAACTGTTTTTT.

The chain is built from TRBV5-4 and TRBJ1-4; 11 bases fit TRBD1. J lost 6 bases, V lost 0 bases, and 4 bases had no gene match. Germline loops: CDR1 SGHNT, CDR2 YYREEE (reference sequence). This CDR3 spans 16 amino acids. The CDR3 here is CASSLGGTGGHEKLFF. CDR3 DNA sequence: TGTGCCAGCAGCTTGGGAGGGACAGGGGGACATGAAAAACTGTTTTTT.

This chain uses TRBV6-6 with TRBJ1-2, with 9 positions matching TRBD1. Germline V gives CDR1 MNHNY, CDR2 SVGAGI (reference sequence). There are 15 residues in the CDR3. V lost 5 bases and J lost 5; bases outside the gene matches: 9. The CDR3 region is CASSPRTGVGYGYTF. CDR3 in DNA: TGTGCCAGCAGTCCGCGGACAGGGGTAGGGTATGGCTACACCTTC.

This CDR3 reads CASSLRLAEILYEQYF. In nucleotides, the CDR3 is TGTGCCAGCAGCCTCCGACTAGCGGAGATTCTATACGAGCAGTACTTC. The chain employs TRBV4-2 and TRBJ2-7; 9 positions match TRBD2. The V gene's germline CDR1 is LGHNA and CDR2 YNFKEQ. With 4 bases clipped from V and 4 bases from J, the junction kept 11 bases outside the gene matches. CDR3 size: 16 residues.

This chain joins TRBV28 and TRBJ1-5, with 8 positions matching TRBD1. The CDR3 length is 16 residues. The ends lost 4 bases at V and 3 bases at J; junction bases unmatched: 8. CDR1 MDHEN and CDR2 SYDVKM come from the germline V gene. The CDR3 region has the DNA TGTGCCAGCAGTTCCCAGGGGGCGGGATTCAATCAGCCCCAGCATTTT. Its protein product is CASSSQGAGFNQPQHF.

This clone occurred a few times. The CDR3 bases are TGCAGCGTGTTAAAACTAGCGGGGGTCTCCTACGAGCAGTACTTC. Translation: CSVLKLAGVSYEQYF. This sequence joins TRBV29-1 and TRBJ2-7; TRBD2 aligns across 11 bases. V lost 6 bases to trimming and J lost 0 bases; unmatched junction nucleotides: 7. The CDR3 has 15 amino acids. Looked up from germline, CDR1 is SQVTM and CDR2 is ANQGSEA.

This clone showed up just once. This sequence joins TRBV19 and TRBJ1-5, with 10 bases matching TRBD1. CDR1 LNHDA and CDR2 SQIVND come from the germline V gene (reference sequence). CDR3 length: 17 residues. V lost 3 bases, J lost 0 bases, and 5 bases stayed unmatched. CDR3 loop: CASSIKRTGGSNQPQHF. The CDR3 DNA follows: TGTGCCAGTAGTATTAAGAGGACAGGGGGTAGCAATCAGCCCCAGCATTTT.

This clone was observed a few times. This chain uses TRBV5-1 with TRBJ2-7; possible D gene TRBD1, 6 bases. CDR1 and CDR2 (germline): SGHRS, YFSETQ. Trimming shortened V by 0 bases and J by 3 bases, and 13 bases separated the two germline ends. This CDR3 has 15 residues. CDR3 DNA: TGCGCCAGCAGCTTGGCCGGGGACAACGTCTACGAGCAGTACTTC. Translating gives CASSLAGDNVYEQYF.

V gene TRBV18 combines with J gene TRBJ1-1; no reliable D call. Germline V gene sequence: CDR1 KGHSH, CDR2 LQKENI. The length of the CDR3 is 13 residues. Deletions cut 6 bases from V and 0 bases from J, with 8 bases between. The DNA for the CDR3 is TGTGCCAGCTCCGACTCCATGAACACTGAAGCTTTCTTT. This codes for CASSDSMNTEAFF.

The CDR3 coding sequence is TGTGCCACCAGCAGAGTATATGGCAACACCGGGGAGCTGTTTTTT. It yields the protein CATSRVYGNTGELFF. The V call is TRBV15, the J call TRBJ2-2; D remains unclear. Germline V gives CDR1 LNHNV, CDR2 YYDKDF (reference sequence). Trimming removed 1 base from V and 2 bases from J, with 8 bases in between. The CDR3 is made up of 15 amino acids. The entire variable domain, with the rest obtained from reference TRBV15 and TRBJ2-2, is as follows: DAMVIQNPRYQVTQFGKPVTLSCSQTLNHNVMYWYQQKSSQAPKLLFHYYDKDFNNEADTPDNFQSRRPNTSFCFLDIRSPGLGDTAMYLCATSRVYGNTGELFFGEGSRLTVL.

V and J are TRBV5-4 and TRBJ2-7, with D maybe TRBD1 (6 bases). V lost 0 bases to trimming and J lost 3 bases, with 13 bases between them. This CDR3 has 15 amino acids. Germline CDR1 and CDR2: SGHNT and YYREEE (reference sequence). CDR3 protein: CASSLAVEGGYEQYF. The CDR3 bases are TGTGCCAGCAGCTTGGCCGTCGAAGGGGGCTACGAGCAGTACTTC.

This rearrangement joins TRBV28 to TRBJ1-3; 9 bases agree with TRBD1. The CDR3 runs to 14 residues. Germline-derived CDR1 and CDR2 are MDHEN and SYDVKM. V shed 6 bases, J shed 4 bases, and the junction held 4 bases outside the gene matches. CDR3 in DNA: TGTGCCAGCAGAGGGACAGGGCGCGGAAACACCATATATTTT. Translating gives CASRGTGRGNTIYF.

The chain links TRBV30 to TRBJ1-4, with 8 positions matching TRBD1. Germline lookup yields CDR1 GTSNPN and CDR2 SVGIG (reference sequence). This CDR3 has 15 residues. Losses at the gene ends were 0 bases for V and 0 bases for J; bases not matched to a gene: 0. The CDR3 sequence: CAWSVQGATNEKLFF. The DNA of the CDR3 is TGTGCCTGGAGTGTACAGGGGGCAACTAATGAAAAACTGTTTTTT.

This chain connects TRBV7-9 to TRBJ2-5; no firm D call. CDR3 length: 11 amino acids. Germline V lookup: CDR1 SEHNR, CDR2 FQNEAQ (reference sequence). Trimming removed 4 bases from V and 4 bases from J, with 4 bases in between. CDR3 DNA sequence: TGTGCCAGCAGCTATCTAGAGACCCAGTACTTC. Its translation is CASSYLETQYF. Variable domain in full (rest from reference TRBV7-9 and TRBJ2-5): DTGVSQNPRHKITKRGQNVTFRCDPISEHNRLYWYRQTLGQGPEFLTYFQNEAQLEKSRLLSDRFSAERPKGSFSTLEIQRTEQGDSAMYLCASSYLETQYFGPGTRLLVL.

This chain joins TRBV19 and TRBJ2-5; 9 nucleotides line up with TRBD1. Germline V CDR1 and CDR2: LNHDA, SQIVND (reference sequence). The CDR3 is 18 residues long. V dropped 3 bases and J dropped 3; count of bases not matched to a gene: 14. As DNA, the CDR3 is TGTGCCAGTAGTATTGGGACAGGGCTCTCGCGGAGAAAAGAGACCCAGTACTTC. Translation gives CASSIGTGLSRRKETQYF.